This TCR beta chain derives from a study of shared clonotypes between healthy human individuals. TCRdb's table, derived via immunoSEQ multiplex PCR, lists solely in-frame clones and lacks some. This repertoire shows a few hundred thousand clones, over 50% found once; its top ten account for around 10%. CDR3 size: 13 residues. CDR1 is SQVTM and CDR2 is ANQGSEA in the germline V gene. Trimming removed 5 bases from V and 5 bases from J, with 12 bases in between. The TCR sequence derives from a man younger than 40 in good health. The chain combines TRBV29-1 with TRBJ1-4; D is perhaps TRBD1 (6 bases). The sample was memory CD4+ T cells sorted from blood. The subset was: CD45RA-negative fraction. The CDR3, as DNA: TGCAGCGTTCGGGACACGATGAATGAAAAACTGTTTTTT. It is translated as CSVRDTMNEKLFF.